This record concerns one TCR beta chain sequence. Antigen unknown. The data are from a study of T cell responses to AZD1222 COVID-19 vaccine. TCRdb's copy holds only in-frame clones and misses some; the assay was immunoSEQ multiplex PCR. This table has roughly 150,000 clones, approximately 90% appearing once. J was trimmed by 5 bases and V by 4 bases; bases with no gene match: 5. CDR1 MNHEY and CDR2 SVGAGI come from the germline V gene. The CDR3 is 15 amino acids. Study results and limitations: Donors skewed white British and female; clonal diversity was possibly underestimated. Regions 160-218 and 743-854 dominated among vaccine-associated CD4 TCRs spanning spike.

The input for sequencing was peripheral blood, taken on day 0 of AZD1222 vaccination. This TCR derives from an adult in good health. The chain uses TRBV6-5 and TRBJ2-6; the match to TRBD1 covers 7 bases. CDR3 DNA sequence: TGTGCCAGCAGTTCCGCAGGGGGTTGGGCCAACGTCCTGACTTTC. Translating it yields CASSSAGGWANVLTF.